This T cell receptor (beta chain) stems from a study of radiotherapy plus CTLA-4 blockade in lung cancer. General observations from the study: After radiotherapy and ipilimumab, tumor-derived clones expanded in peripheral blood. Reports state that early shifts in blood T cell clones, with interferon-beta, best predicted response.

V was shortened by 7 bases and J by 4 bases, with 12 bases between the two germline ends. There are 13 residues in the CDR3. Germline CDR1 is SGHKS and CDR2 is YYEKEE (reference sequence). Measured with immunoSEQ multiplex PCR; TCRdb has only the in-frame clones, and not every one. The top ten clones hold 4% of a sample with approximately 89,000 clones, about 79% of them seen once. In the case of this clone: The antigen remains undetermined.

The clonotype was recovered from a human donor with non-small cell lung cancer who had a partial response to radiotherapy plus ipilimumab. Some clones in this sample may be carry-over from other donors' samples. J is TRBJ1-5 and V is TRBV5-5; D remains unclear. The starting material was peripheral blood, obtained from a patient treated with radiotherapy plus ipilimumab. The CDR3: CASGGTGNQPQHF. DNA of the CDR3: TGTGCCAGCGGCGGAACGGGTAATCAGCCCCAGCATTTT.